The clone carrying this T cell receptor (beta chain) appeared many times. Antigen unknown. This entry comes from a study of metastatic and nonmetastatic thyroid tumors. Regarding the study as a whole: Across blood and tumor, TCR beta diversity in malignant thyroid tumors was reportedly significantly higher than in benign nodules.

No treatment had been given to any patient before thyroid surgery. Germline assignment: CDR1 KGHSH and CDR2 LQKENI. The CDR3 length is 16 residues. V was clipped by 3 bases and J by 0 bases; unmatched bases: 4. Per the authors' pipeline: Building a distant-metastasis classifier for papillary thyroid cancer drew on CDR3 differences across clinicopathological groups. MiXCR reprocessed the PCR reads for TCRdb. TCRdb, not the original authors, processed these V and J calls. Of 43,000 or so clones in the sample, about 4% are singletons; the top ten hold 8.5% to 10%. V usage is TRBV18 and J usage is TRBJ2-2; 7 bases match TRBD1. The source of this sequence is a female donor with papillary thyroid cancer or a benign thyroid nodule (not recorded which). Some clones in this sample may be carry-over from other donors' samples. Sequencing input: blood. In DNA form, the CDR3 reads TGTGCCAGCTCACCCAGGACAGGATCGAACACCGGGGAGCTGTTTTTT. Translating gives CASSPRTGSNTGELFF.